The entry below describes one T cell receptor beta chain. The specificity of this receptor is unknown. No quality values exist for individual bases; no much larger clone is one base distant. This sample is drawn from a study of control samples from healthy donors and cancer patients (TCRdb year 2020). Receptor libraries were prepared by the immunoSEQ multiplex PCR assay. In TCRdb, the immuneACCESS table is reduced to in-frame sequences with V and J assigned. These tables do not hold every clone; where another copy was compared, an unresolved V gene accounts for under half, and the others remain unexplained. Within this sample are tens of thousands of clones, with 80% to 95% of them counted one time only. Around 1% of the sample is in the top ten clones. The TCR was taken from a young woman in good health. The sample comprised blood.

The CDR3 region reads CASSLARSPLHF. The nucleotides are TGTGCCAGCAGCTTGGCCCGTTCACCCCTCCACTTT. The chain uses TRBV7-8 and TRBJ1-6; too little of a D gene remains to name it. In the germline V gene, CDR1 corresponds to SGHVS and CDR2 to FQNEAQ. The germline ends are 6 bases apart after V is trimmed by 3 bases and J by 9 bases. The CDR3 holds 12 amino acids from the cysteine to the phenylalanine. The read is trimmed to its CDR3 DNA, 36 bases read in frame from base 1.